This T cell receptor beta chain was sequenced during a study of beta chain features in type 1 diabetes. Every isolated RNA sample was fully reverse transcribed, so sequencing captured expressed TCRB transcripts. Libraries were prepared by immunoSEQ multiplex PCR; TCRdb keeps only in-frame clonotypes and omits some of them. The table records hundreds of thousands of clones, about 16% of them present only once. CDR3 size: 14 residues. Between the trimmed V and J ends, which lost 3 bases and 0 bases, there was a span of 6 bases. Germline CDR1 is MNHEY and CDR2 is SMNVEV (reference sequence). This TCR derives from a man younger than 30 in good health. This chain joins TRBV27 and TRBJ2-4; no reliable D call. Material: naive CD4+ T cells from blood. The CDR3 spells CASSFLRAKNIQYF. DNA for the CDR3: TGTGCCAGCAGTTTTTTACGAGCCAAAAACATTCAGTACTTC.